What follows are 17 T cell receptor beta chains derived from one specimen sequenced in a study of identical twins. TCRdb analysed the 5' RACE reads with MiXCR anew, one entry per CDR3 protein. The table lists more than 200,000 distinct CDR3 sequences, around 9.6% of them singletons, with just over 5% in the top ten. The sample was memory (CD45RO+) T cells sorted from blood. The receptors were gathered from a woman aged 18-29 years in good health.

This chain joins TRBV5-1 and TRBJ2-3; D call uncertain. The CDR3 has 13 residues. Germline CDR1 reads SGHRS; CDR2 reads YFSETQ. With 2 bases removed from V and 6 bases from J, the gap between germline ends came to 10 bases. CDR3 loop: CASSLQGPDTQYF. In DNA form, the CDR3 reads TGCGCCAGCAGCTTACAAGGGCCCGATACGCAGTATTTT. Full variable domain (remainder filled in from reference TRBV5-1 and TRBJ2-3): KAGVTQTPRYLIKTRGQQVTLSCSPISGHRSVSWYQQTPGQGLQFLFEYFSETQRNKGNFPGRFSGRQFSNSRSEMNVSTLELGDSALYLCASSLQGPDTQYFGPGTRLTVL.

The chain combines TRBV18 with TRBJ1-1, with unresolved D. The CDR3 has 16 amino acids. Trimming left V 2 bases short and J 1 base short, with 14 bases between. CDR1 and CDR2 (germline): KGHSH, LQKENI. The CDR3 coding sequence is TGTGCCAGCTCACCAAGGGAGGTAGTAAAGAACACTGAAGCTTTCTTT. It codes for CASSPREVVKNTEAFF.

This clonotype has a count of ten or more. This rearrangement joins TRBV12-3 or TRBV12-4 to TRBJ1-1, with D tentatively TRBD1 (5 bases). V shed 3 bases and J shed 7 bases, with 15 bases lying between them. The CDR3 sequence is 14 residues long. As DNA, the CDR3 is TGTGCCAGCAGTTTTGGACCCGGGGGGAGTGAAGCTTTCTTT. Translating gives CASSFGPGGSEAFF.

In this sample, this clonotype turned up many times. The chain links TRBV7-2 to TRBJ1-5; D perhaps matches TRBD1 (5 bases). The CDR3 totals 13 residues. V was trimmed by 1 base and J by 6 bases, leaving 7 bases between them. Germline V gene data show CDR1 as SGHTA and CDR2 as FQGNSA. This CDR3 is CASSLVQGQPQHF. CDR3 nucleotides: TGTGCCAGCAGCTTAGTTCAGGGTCAGCCCCAGCATTTT.

This chain connects TRBV20-1 to TRBJ2-5, with D tentatively TRBD1 or TRBD2 (5 bases each). The V gene lost 3 bases and the J gene lost 1 base, with 12 bases spanning the gap. CDR3 size: 14 residues. CDR1 DFQATT and CDR2 SNEGSKA come from the germline V gene (reference sequence). The CDR3 sequence: CSARGLGVQETQYF. For the CDR3, the DNA is TGCAGTGCTAGGGGCTTGGGGGTCCAAGAGACCCAGTACTTC.

This clonotype was seen at least ten times. The rearrangement joins TRBV5-1 to TRBJ1-1; 7 bases map to TRBD1. The CDR3 covers 15 residues. With V trimmed by 3 bases and J by 3 bases, 8 bases remained unmatched. Per germline, CDR1 SGHRS and CDR2 YFSETQ. The CDR3 DNA follows: TGCGCCAGCAGCTCTTGGACAGGAAGGGACACTGAAGCTTTCTTT. Translating it yields CASSSWTGRDTEAFF.

In this sample, this clonotype turned up many times. The rearrangement uses TRBV18 and TRBJ2-7; TRBD2 might be the D (6 bases). Trimming removed 3 bases from V and 5 bases from J, with 8 bases in between. The germline CDR1 and CDR2 sequences are KGHSH and LQKENI. The CDR3 totals 12 residues. The CDR3 DNA reads TGTGCCAGCTCACCGGGACTCCACGAGCAGTACTTC. Translation: CASSPGLHEQYF.

The chain has TRBV20-1 and TRBJ1-1; 8 bases line up with TRBD1. CDR1 and CDR2 (germline): DFQATT, SNEGSKA (reference sequence). The length of the CDR3 is 12 residues. J was trimmed by 4 bases and V by 6 bases; bases with no gene match: 4. The CDR3 loop reads CSAAQGATEAFF. The CDR3 bases are TGCAGTGCCGCCCAGGGGGCCACTGAAGCTTTCTTT.

There are many counts of this clonotype. The chain carries TRBV12-5 and TRBJ2-5; 7 nucleotides align to TRBD1. The V segment lost 6 bases and the J segment 2 bases; nucleotides outside the gene matches: 12. Germline CDR1 reads LGHNT; CDR2 reads FRNRAP. This CDR3 spans 16 amino acids. The CDR3 protein is CASGSPRTGRQETQYF. In DNA form, the CDR3 reads TGTGCTAGTGGCTCCCCGCGGACAGGTCGGCAAGAGACCCAGTACTTC.

This clonotype was observed at least ten times. The rearrangement uses TRBV12-3 or TRBV12-4 and TRBJ2-7; D perhaps matches TRBD1 (6 bases). V lost 1 base to trimming and J lost 0 bases, with 7 bases between them. This CDR3 region has 14 residues. CDR3 DNA: TGTGCCAGCAGTTTAGGGGGACACTCCTACGAGCAGTACTTC. Amino acids: CASSLGGHSYEQYF.

V and J are TRBV4-1 and TRBJ2-2, with D perhaps matching TRBD2 (5 bases). The germline V gene encodes CDR1 MGHRA and CDR2 YSYEKL. The CDR3 spans 15 residues. Deletions cut 4 bases from V and 2 bases from J, with 11 bases between. The CDR3 loop reads CASSRTGPNTGELFF. The CDR3 coding sequence is TGCGCCAGCAGCCGGACTGGGCCCAACACCGGGGAGCTGTTTTTT.

The table lists this clonotype with many counts. The chain uses TRBV12-3 or TRBV12-4 and TRBJ2-1, with D possibly being TRBD1 (5 bases). Trimming pared 8 bases from V and 9 bases from J, leaving 11 bases between. There are 11 residues in the CDR3. The CDR3 bases are TGTGCCAGCCTGGGGCGGCGTGAGCAGTTCTTC. It codes for CASLGRREQFF.

This clonotype was counted only a few times. This chain connects TRBV4-1 to TRBJ2-3; 10 bases fit TRBD2. V dropped 1 base and J dropped 2; count of bases not matched to a gene: 3. Germline CDR1 MGHRA, CDR2 YSYEKL. The CDR3 runs to 16 residues. The chain's CDR3 is CASSQGGTSVTDTQYF. For the CDR3, the DNA is TGCGCCAGCAGCCAAGGTGGGACTAGCGTCACAGATACGCAGTATTTT.

CDR3 bases: TGTGCCAGCAGCCAAGACAACCATGGCTACACCTTC. Residues: CASSQDNHGYTF. This chain links TRBV3-1 with TRBJ1-2; D unclear. Germline CDR1 LGHDT, CDR2 YNNKEL (reference sequence). The CDR3 sequence is 12 residues long. With 0 bases removed from V and 6 bases from J, the gap between germline ends came to 5 bases.

This clonotype was detected a few times. The chain combines TRBV5-6 with TRBJ2-5; 11 nucleotides line up with TRBD2. After removal of 1 base from V and 1 base from J, the junction contained 6 bases not matched to a gene. CDR3 length: 17 residues. Germline CDR1 is SGHDT and CDR2 is YYEEEE. CDR3 in amino acids: CASSLRLAGGIQETQYF. CDR3 bases: TGTGCCAGCAGCTTGCGGCTAGCGGGGGGTATCCAAGAGACCCAGTACTTC.

The chain carries TRBV6-1 and TRBJ1-3; 8 nucleotides align to TRBD1. The germline V gene encodes CDR1 MNHNS and CDR2 SASEGT. The J segment lost 0 bases and the V segment lost 8 bases, leaving 6 bases of the junction unmatched. The CDR3 sequence is 15 residues long. The CDR3 sequence is CASGQGLGSGNTIYF. The CDR3 DNA reads TGTGCCAGCGGACAGGGTTTAGGCTCTGGAAACACCATATATTTT.

This chain connects TRBV20-1 to TRBJ2-5; possibly TRBD2 for D (5 bases). The germline V and J ends were trimmed by 6 bases and 5 bases, with 10 bases remaining between them. The germline CDR1 and CDR2 sequences are DFQATT and SNEGSKA (reference sequence). The CDR3 runs 11 residues. The CDR3 reads CSALSGETQYF. The CDR3 bases are TGCAGTGCCCTCTCGGGGGAGACCCAGTACTTC.